The 18 T cell receptor beta chains below were found in one sample sequenced in a study of CD8 T cells in Susac syndrome. cDNA came from about 0.46 to 1 ug RNA primed by random hexamers. MiXCR, applied by TCRdb to the immunoSEQ multiplex PCR reads, yields one record per CDR3 protein. The sample yields under 90,000 distinct CDR3 sequences, 95% seen once. The sample comprised CD8+ T cells from PBMCs. The receptor set was obtained from a human donor with Susac syndrome.

This sequence joins TRBV24-1 and TRBJ2-2, with D uncertain. The CDR3 has 18 residues. Germline lookup yields CDR1 KGHDR and CDR2 SFDVKD. Trimming took off 5 bases at V and 1 base at J, with 19 bases between the two ends. The CDR3 nucleotides read TGTGCCACCAGTGGTCCTAAGACCGAAACAAGGAACACCGGGGAGCTGTTTTTT. Translation gives CATSGPKTETRNTGELFF.

The V and J genes are TRBV7-9 and TRBJ2-7, with D maybe TRBD1 (5 bases). The CDR3 is 13 residues long. CDR1 is SEHNR and CDR2 is FQNEAQ in the germline V gene (reference sequence). The V and J ends lost 5 bases and 3 bases respectively, with 11 bases between them. Here the CDR3 reads CASSEDSHYEQYF. As DNA, the CDR3 is TGTGCCAGCAGCGAAGACAGTCACTACGAGCAGTACTTC.

The CDR3 DNA follows: TGTGCCAGCAGCTTAGGCGCAAACTACGAGCAGTACTTC. Translated: CASSLGANYEQYF. V usage is TRBV13 and J usage is TRBJ2-7; D gene ambiguous. This CDR3 region has 13 residues. Germline V gene sequence: CDR1 PRHDT, CDR2 FYEKMQ (reference sequence). V dropped 0 bases and J dropped 3 bases, with 6 bases sitting between them. Full variable domain (remainder filled in from reference TRBV13 and TRBJ2-7): AAGVIQSPRHLIKEKRETATLKCYPIPRHDTVYWYQQGPGQDPQFLISFYEKMQSDKGSIPDRFSAQQFSDYHSELNMSSLELGDSALYFCASSLGANYEQYFGPGTRLTVT.

The chain uses TRBV12-3 or TRBV12-4 and TRBJ2-1; D unresolved. The V end was cut by 4 bases, the J end by 2 bases, with 3 bases between. This CDR3 contains 12 residues. The CDR3 sequence is CASSYTYNEQFF. The CDR3 region has the DNA TGTGCCAGCAGTTACACCTACAATGAGCAGTTCTTC.

The chain has TRBV6-4 and TRBJ2-2; possible D gene TRBD2, 6 bases. Germline V gene sequence: CDR1 MRHNA, CDR2 SNTAGT. The CDR3 is 15 residues long. Trimming pared 5 bases from V and 5 bases from J, leaving 15 bases between. This chain's CDR3 is CASSRSSSGTGELFF. CDR3 nucleotide sequence: TGTGCCAGCAGTAGGTCCAGCAGCGGGACCGGGGAGCTGTTTTTT.

The rearrangement links TRBV7-9 to TRBJ2-1; the D gene could be TRBD1 or TRBD2 (5 bases each). Trimming left V 0 bases short and J 1 base short, with 10 bases between. Germline V gene sequence: CDR1 SEHNR, CDR2 FQNEAQ (reference sequence). The CDR3 sequence is 16 residues long. The CDR3 reads CASSLASGPSYNEQFF. CDR3 nucleotide sequence: TGTGCCAGCAGCTTAGCCTCGGGGCCTTCCTACAATGAGCAGTTCTTC.

The chain has TRBV29-1 and TRBJ2-1; D is uncertain. The V and J ends lost 0 bases and 4 bases respectively, with 4 bases between them. This CDR3 has 12 residues. Germline V lookup: CDR1 SQVTM, CDR2 ANQGSEA. The CDR3 region is CSVEDPYNEQFF. As DNA, the CDR3 is TGCAGCGTTGAAGACCCGTACAATGAGCAGTTCTTC.

This rearrangement joins TRBV5-1 to TRBJ1-1; D ambiguous. CDR1 and CDR2 (germline): SGHRS, YFSETQ. The CDR3 consists of 13 residues. V was clipped by 0 bases and J by 11 bases, with 14 bases between them. In DNA, the CDR3 is TGCGCCAGCAGCTTGGACAGCGGAGGTTACGCTTTCTTT. This sequence encodes CASSLDSGGYAFF.

The chain has TRBV4-1 and TRBJ2-5; TRBD2 might be the D (6 bases). CDR1 is MGHRA and CDR2 is YSYEKL in the germline V gene. V was trimmed by 6 bases and J by 5 bases, leaving 13 bases between them. The CDR3 runs to 13 residues. The CDR3 is CASSLARGETQYF. The CDR3 coding sequence is TGCGCCAGCAGTCTCGCCCGGGGGGAGACCCAGTACTTC.

The chain carries TRBV20-1 and TRBJ2-5; D ambiguous. There are 13 residues in the CDR3. The germline V gene encodes CDR1 DFQATT and CDR2 SNEGSKA (reference sequence). Trimming removed 7 bases at V and 3 bases at J, with 15 bases between. As DNA, the CDR3 is TGCAGTGGAAGGGCCGCCTGGGAAGAGACCCAGTACTTC. Translation: CSGRAAWEETQYF.

This chain links TRBV25-1 with TRBJ1-4; D call uncertain. The V end was cut by 3 bases, the J end by 3 bases, with 8 bases between. Germline V CDR1 and CDR2: MGHDK, SYGVNS. The CDR3 totals 14 residues. The CDR3: CASSDSPSNEKLFF. CDR3 DNA sequence: TGTGCCAGCAGTGATAGTCCGTCTAATGAAAAACTGTTTTTT.

The sample holds one count of this clonotype. J is TRBJ2-1 and V is TRBV9, with TRBD1 identical over 7 bases. The J segment lost 3 bases and the V segment lost 3 bases, leaving 6 bases of the junction unmatched. CDR1 is SGDLS, CDR2 YYNGEE, per germline. The CDR3 spans 15 residues. The chain's CDR3 is CASSAQGQSYNEQFF. The CDR3 nucleotides are TGTGCCAGCAGCGCCCAGGGACAGAGCTACAATGAGCAGTTCTTC.

The chain recombines TRBV6-2 or TRBV6-3 with TRBJ2-1, with D tentatively TRBD1 (5 bases). Germline CDR1 and CDR2: MNHEY and SVGEGT. CDR3 size: 12 residues. Trimming left V 8 bases short and J 4 bases short, with 9 bases between. The CDR3 here is CASGAAYNEQFF. In DNA form, the CDR3 reads TGTGCCAGCGGGGCGGCGTACAATGAGCAGTTCTTC.

This chain joins TRBV9 and TRBJ1-1; TRBD1 is a possible D gene (5 bases). CDR3 length: 14 amino acids. Germline V gene sequence: CDR1 SGDLS, CDR2 YYNGEE. V lost 2 bases, J lost 0 bases, and 8 bases lay in between. As DNA, the CDR3 is TGTGCCAGCAGCGTCGGGGCAGTGAACACTGAAGCTTTCTTT. Translating gives CASSVGAVNTEAFF.

The chain uses TRBV28 and TRBJ2-3; 9 positions match TRBD2. The trim removed 2 bases at V and 5 bases at J, leaving 8 bases unmatched. This CDR3 has 16 amino acids. Germline V gene data show CDR1 as MDHEN and CDR2 as SYDVKM. CDR3 coding DNA: TGTGCCAGCAGTTTAGAAGCGGGAGGTGCTTTAGATACGCAGTATTTT. Protein sequence: CASSLEAGGALDTQYF.

V usage is TRBV21-1 and J usage is TRBJ2-5. TRBV21-1 is a listed pseudogene. The CDR3 loop spans 13 amino acids. DNA for the CDR3: TGTGCCAGCAGCAATGGGGATCAAGAGACCCAGTACTTC. This gives the protein CASSNGDQETQYF.

This rearrangement joins TRBV20-1 to TRBJ2-5, with a tentative D call TRBD1 (6 bases). CDR1 DFQATT and CDR2 SNEGSKA come from the germline V gene (reference sequence). The germline V and J ends were trimmed by 5 bases and 0 bases, with 10 bases remaining between them. The length of the CDR3 is 13 residues. As DNA, the CDR3 is TGCAGTGCTGGAAGGGACAACCAAGAGACCCAGTACTTC. Amino acid sequence: CSAGRDNQETQYF.

In its sample, this clonotype was seen once. This chain connects TRBV30 to TRBJ2-2; the D is unclear. CDR1 GTSNPN and CDR2 SVGIG come from the germline V gene (reference sequence). V gave up 1 base and J gave up 6 bases, with 3 bases separating them. The CDR3 is 11 residues long. CDR3 amino acids: CAWSGPGELFF. CDR3 nucleotides: TGTGCCTGGAGTGGGCCCGGGGAGCTGTTTTTT. Filled out from reference TRBV30 and TRBJ2-2, the complete variable domain reads SQTIHQWPATLVQPVGSPLSLECTVEGTSNPNLYWYRQAAGRGLQLLFYSVGIGQISSEVPQNLSASRPQDRQFILSSKKLLLSDSGFYLCAWSGPGELFFGEGSRLTVL.